Reported below is one TCR beta chain. Antigen specificity is unknown. The data were obtained in a study of CD8+ T cells in alopecia areata. Study-level results: How baseline CD8+ expansion relates to response remains uncertain (there was one nonresponder). The study found that many expanded lesional clones persisted in scalp and blood during tofacitinib.

Treatment described: oral pan-JAK inhibitor, 5-10 mg twice daily. RNA was extracted and reverse transcribed into cDNA as the sequencing template. Sequenced by immunoSEQ multiplex PCR; TCRdb stores in-frame clones only, minus some. Of over 35,000 clones detected, roughly 92% appear once; the ten largest clones hold about 19%. This sequence originates from a human donor with alopecia areata. This specimen consisted of CD8+ T cells sorted from blood, obtained at week 24, from a patient treated with tofacitinib.

As DNA, the CDR3 is TGTGCCAGCAGTGAGCCACAGGAGACAAACTATGGCTACACCTTC. Its translation: CASSEPQETNYGYTF. This chain connects TRBV2 to TRBJ1-2, with a weak D call TRBD1 (5 bases). This CDR3 contains 15 residues. Trimming removed 3 bases at V and 2 bases at J, with 13 bases between. Germline values: CDR1 SNHLY, CDR2 FYNNEI.